A single sample is the source of the 26 T cell receptor beta chains below, sequenced in a study of CD8 T cells in Susac syndrome (dated by TCRdb to about 2019). The method behind the library was the immunoSEQ multiplex PCR assay. RNA was extracted using the RNeasy kit, and roughly 0.45 to 1 ug of the RNA was reverse transcribed with random hexamers. TCRdb reworked the public reads: Q25 trimming with fastp, MiXCR clone assembly, productive beta chains retained. Each record represents a unique CDR3 protein, reported with the most common genes and DNA among its rows. The sample records approximately 26,000 distinct CDR3 sequences, 94% of which are singletons. The top ten hold around 0.27% of the sample. Source material: CD8+ T cells from PBMCs. The receptors here all came from a human donor in good health.

The chain has TRBV6-2 or TRBV6-3 and TRBJ2-7, with TRBD1 as a possible D gene (5 bases). The V end lost 4 bases, the J end lost 4 bases, and 8 bases lay between the germline ends. The germline CDR1 and CDR2 sequences are MNHEY and SVGEGT. The CDR3 spans 12 residues. The CDR3 here is CASSSQGYEQYF. CDR3 nucleotides: TGTGCCAGCAGTTCCCAGGGTTACGAGCAGTACTTC.

The chain uses TRBV12-3 or TRBV12-4 and TRBJ1-1; 7 bases match TRBD1. V was clipped by 7 bases and J by 0 bases; unmatched bases: 11. This CDR3 spans 16 amino acids. CDR3 sequence reads: CASIPNSGQLNTEAFF. DNA of the CDR3: TGTGCCAGCATCCCGAACTCGGGACAGCTGAACACTGAAGCTTTCTTT.

The chain employs TRBV29-1 and TRBJ2-7, with D maybe TRBD2 (5 bases). Germline assignment: CDR1 SQVTM and CDR2 ANQGSEA. The CDR3 covers 11 residues. V lost 7 bases and J lost 3, with 10 bases in between. The CDR3 reads CSAADGYEQYF. CDR3 sequence (DNA): TGCAGCGCAGCGGACGGCTACGAGCAGTACTTC.

The chain links TRBV27 to TRBJ1-1; no definite D call. Germline V gene lookup returns CDR1 MNHEY and CDR2 SMNVEV (reference sequence). V lost 6 bases to trimming and J lost 6 bases, with 14 bases between them. This CDR3 is 13 amino acids long. For the CDR3, the DNA is TGTGCCAGCAGACGTTCCAAGGGAGCTGAAGCTTTCTTT. The encoded protein is CASRRSKGAEAFF.

The V call is TRBV5-1, the J call TRBJ2-6; D is uncertain. The CDR3 extends over 15 amino acids. Trimming shortened V by 0 bases and J by 0 bases, and 4 bases separated the two germline ends. The germline V gene has CDR1 SGHRS and CDR2 YFSETQ. The DNA of the CDR3 is TGCGCCAGCAGCTTGGGAGTCTCTGGGGCCAACGTCCTGACTTTC. This translates into CASSLGVSGANVLTF.

The genes are TRBV5-6 and TRBJ2-5; 8 positions agree with TRBD2. Germline loops: CDR1 SGHDT, CDR2 YYEEEE. This CDR3 has 16 residues. V shed 1 base and J 5 bases; nucleotides not matched to a gene: 10. CDR3 DNA sequence: TGTGCCAGCAGCTTGATTCCGGGGGGGCAGAGGGAGACCCAGTACTTC. Residues: CASSLIPGGQRETQYF.

The CDR3 bases are TGTGCCAGCAGCCAGACAGGGGAAACTGAAGCTTTCTTT. Residues: CASSQTGETEAFF. This sequence joins TRBV7-9 and TRBJ1-1; 8 bases are shared with TRBD1. Germline CDR1 is SEHNR and CDR2 is FQNEAQ (reference sequence). V shed 5 bases and J 5 bases; nucleotides not matched to a gene: 4. The CDR3 runs to 13 residues.

Here the CDR3 reads CSVEGGKPIFSVGKDGYTF. The DNA of the CDR3 is TGCAGCGTTGAAGGTGGGAAACCTATTTTCTCGGTGGGAAAGGATGGCTACACCTTC. The rearrangement uses TRBV29-1 and TRBJ1-2; D remains unclear. Trimming left V 1 base short and J 6 bases short, with 30 bases between. The germline V gene has CDR1 SQVTM and CDR2 ANQGSEA. The CDR3 consists of 19 residues.

The V gene is TRBV7-2, the J gene TRBJ2-1; D remains ambiguous. The CDR3 has 13 residues. Germline values: CDR1 SGHTA, CDR2 FQGNSA. With 6 bases removed from V and 8 bases from J, the gap between germline ends came to 14 bases. The CDR3, as DNA: TGTGCCAGCAGTCGAACCCCCTCGTATGAGCAGTTCTTC. This encodes CASSRTPSYEQFF.

This chain uses TRBV9 with TRBJ2-3; possible D gene TRBD2, 6 bases. The V end lost 0 bases, the J end lost 2 bases, and 19 bases lay between the germline ends. Germline V gives CDR1 SGDLS, CDR2 YYNGEE. There are 18 residues in the CDR3. The CDR3 bases are TGTGCCAGCAGCGTAGGGTCCCCTTTCTGGGACTTCACAGATACGCAGTATTTT. Translation gives CASSVGSPFWDFTDTQYF.

This sequence joins TRBV29-1 and TRBJ1-1; D is possibly TRBD1 (5 bases). V was clipped by 6 bases and J by 0 bases, with 8 bases between them. The CDR3 totals 12 residues. The germline V gene encodes CDR1 SQVTM and CDR2 ANQGSEA. The CDR3 sequence is CSVSRVNTEAFF. CDR3 coding DNA: TGCAGCGTAAGCAGGGTGAACACTGAAGCTTTCTTT.

The genes are TRBV20-1 and TRBJ2-1; 7 nucleotides line up with TRBD2. The V segment lost 1 base and the J segment 0 bases; nucleotides outside the gene matches: 3. Germline-derived CDR1 and CDR2 are DFQATT and SNEGSKA (reference sequence). The CDR3 is 15 amino acids. In DNA form, the CDR3 reads TGCAGTGCTAGAGGTCGCGGGGGCTCCTACAATGAGCAGTTCTTC. It is translated as CSARGRGGSYNEQFF.

This chain's CDR3 is CASSRLGNTEAFF. The CDR3 nucleotides are TGTGCCAGCAGCCGGTTAGGGAACACTGAAGCTTTCTTT. V gene TRBV6-5 combines with J gene TRBJ1-1, with D hard to call. Trimming removed 6 bases at V and 1 base at J, with 9 bases between. The germline gives CDR1 MNHEY, CDR2 SVGAGI. The CDR3 length is 13 residues.

CDR3 in amino acids: CASSNLLLADQETQYF. The CDR3 DNA sequence: TGTGCCAGCAGCAATCTTCTTCTAGCGGACCAAGAGACCCAGTACTTC. This sequence joins TRBV21-1 and TRBJ2-5; the table's TRBD2 call for D was not verified on the DNA. TRBV21-1 is a known pseudogene. The CDR3 covers 16 residues.

In this sample, this clonotype turned up once. The chain couples TRBV29-1 to TRBJ2-5, with TRBD1 identical over 9 bases. The CDR3 is made up of 15 amino acids. With V trimmed by 3 bases and J by 4 bases, 9 bases remained unmatched. The V gene's germline CDR1 is SQVTM and CDR2 ANQGSEA. CDR3 DNA: TGCAGCGTTGACCTGGGACAGGGAAACGGAGAGACCCAGTACTTC. Protein sequence: CSVDLGQGNGETQYF.

V usage is TRBV6-6 and J usage is TRBJ1-5, with D possibly TRBD1 on 6 matching bases. The CDR3 runs to 14 residues. Germline-derived CDR1 and CDR2 are MNHNY and SVGAGI (reference sequence). Trimming pared 2 bases from V and 3 bases from J, leaving 8 bases between. DNA for the CDR3: TGTGCCAGCAGTTACGGACAGCTCAATCAGCCCCAGCATTTT. Residues: CASSYGQLNQPQHF.

This clonotype is a singleton in its sample. This chain joins TRBV6-5 and TRBJ2-3; TRBD1 matches at 7 bases. In germline, CDR1 is MNHEY, CDR2 SVGAGI. The CDR3 is made up of 17 amino acids. V lost 2 bases, J lost 0 bases, and 8 bases stayed unmatched. CDR3 DNA: TGTGCCAGCAGTTACGGGACAGCTTTCACTAGCACAGATACGCAGTATTTT. It specifies CASSYGTAFTSTDTQYF.

This clonotype was seen once. The chain employs TRBV10-2 and TRBJ2-7, with D unclear. CDR1 and CDR2 from the germline V gene are WSHSY and SAAADI. This CDR3 is built from 12 residues. With 6 bases removed from V and 1 base from J, the gap between germline ends came to 7 bases. The CDR3 protein is CASRDGSYEQYF. The CDR3 bases are TGCGCCAGCAGGGATGGGTCCTACGAGCAGTACTTC.

This clonotype is a singleton in its sample. This chain joins TRBV3-1 and TRBJ2-5; D may be TRBD2 (6 bases). The CDR3 is 15 amino acids. Trimming stripped 0 bases from V and 5 bases from J, with 13 bases between. Germline V CDR1 and CDR2: LGHDT, YNNKEL (reference sequence). In DNA form, the CDR3 reads TGTGCCAGCAGCCAAGATCCGGTTGGGGGGGAGACCCAGTACTTC. Translated: CASSQDPVGGETQYF.

The V gene is TRBV7-2, the J gene TRBJ2-7; D not resolved. V was cut by 5 bases and J by 3 bases, with 5 bases left in between. The CDR3 contains 11 residues. CDR1 is SGHTA and CDR2 is FQGNSA in the germline V gene. The CDR3 here is CASSTSYEQYF. The CDR3 coding sequence is TGTGCCAGCAGCACCAGCTACGAGCAGTACTTC.

The chain combines TRBV5-1 with TRBJ2-2; 8 nucleotides line up with TRBD1. CDR1 is SGHRS, CDR2 YFSETQ, per germline. With 5 bases clipped from V and 5 bases from J, the junction kept 5 bases outside the gene matches. The CDR3 extends over 14 amino acids. CDR3 nucleotides: TGCGCCAGCAGATATACAGGGGGAACCGGGGAGCTGTTTTTT. Protein sequence: CASRYTGGTGELFF.

This clonotype was counted between two and nine times. The chain uses TRBV19 and TRBJ1-1; possibly TRBD1 for D (6 bases). CDR1 is LNHDA and CDR2 is SQIVND in the germline V gene (reference sequence). V was clipped by 5 bases and J by 5 bases, with 15 bases between them. The CDR3 contains 14 residues. CDR3 nucleotides: TGTGCCAGTAGTCTCAGGGGAGAGTTGACTGAAGCTTTCTTT. It yields the protein CASSLRGELTEAFF. Supplemented by reference TRBV19 and TRBJ1-1, the full variable domain reads DGGITQSPKYLFRKEGQNVTLSCEQNLNHDAMYWYRQDPGQGLRLIYYSQIVNDFQKGDIAEGYSVSREKKESFPLTVTSAQKNPTAFYLCASSLRGELTEAFFGQGTRLTVV.

This clonotype has just one count. The chain recombines TRBV25-1 with TRBJ1-1, with TRBD1 matching over 7 bases. V shed 2 bases, J shed 0 bases, and the junction held 12 bases outside the gene matches. CDR1 MGHDK and CDR2 SYGVNS come from the germline V gene. This CDR3 is built from 18 residues. CDR3 residues: CASSEPPPRTGLNTEAFF. The CDR3 coding sequence is TGTGCCAGCAGTGAACCCCCCCCCAGGACAGGCTTGAACACTGAAGCTTTCTTT.

This clonotype was counted between two and nine times. The genes are TRBV4-1 and TRBJ2-1, with 7 bases fitting TRBD2. With V trimmed by 4 bases and J by 0 bases, 6 bases remained unmatched. Germline CDR1 reads MGHRA; CDR2 reads YSYEKL. The CDR3 is made up of 16 amino acids. The CDR3: CASSPWEGLSYNEQFF. For the CDR3, the DNA is TGCGCCAGCAGCCCCTGGGAGGGCCTCTCCTACAATGAGCAGTTCTTC.

This clonotype was detected only once. The J gene is TRBJ2-6, the V gene TRBV27; D call uncertain. The CDR3 consists of 14 residues. Trimming left V 2 bases short and J 1 base short, with 3 bases between. Germline V gene sequence: CDR1 MNHEY, CDR2 SMNVEV (reference sequence). CDR3 sequence: CASSLSSGANVLTF. CDR3 DNA sequence: TGTGCCAGCAGTTTAAGTTCTGGGGCCAACGTCCTGACTTTC.

The chain has TRBV5-4 and TRBJ2-3, with 8 bases identical to TRBD2. Germline loops: CDR1 SGHNT, CDR2 YYREEE (reference sequence). Trimming took 4 bases from V and 3 from J; bases not matched to a gene: 4. The CDR3 has 14 amino acids. The CDR3 coding sequence is TGTGCCAGCAGCCCGGGACTAGGGACAGATACGCAGTATTTT. This codes for CASSPGLGTDTQYF.